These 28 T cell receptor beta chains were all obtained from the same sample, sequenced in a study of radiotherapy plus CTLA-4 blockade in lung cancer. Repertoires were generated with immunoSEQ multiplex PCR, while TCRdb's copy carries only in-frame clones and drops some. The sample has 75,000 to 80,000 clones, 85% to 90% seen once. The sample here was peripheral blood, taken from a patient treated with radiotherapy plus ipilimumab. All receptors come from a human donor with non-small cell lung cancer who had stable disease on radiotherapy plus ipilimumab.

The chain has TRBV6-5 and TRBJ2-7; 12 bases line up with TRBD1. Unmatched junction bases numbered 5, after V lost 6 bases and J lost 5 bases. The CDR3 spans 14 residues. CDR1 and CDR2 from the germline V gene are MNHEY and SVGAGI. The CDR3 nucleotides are TGTGCCAGCAGCCCGGGGACAGGGGGCAACGAGCAGTACTTC. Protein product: CASSPGTGGNEQYF.

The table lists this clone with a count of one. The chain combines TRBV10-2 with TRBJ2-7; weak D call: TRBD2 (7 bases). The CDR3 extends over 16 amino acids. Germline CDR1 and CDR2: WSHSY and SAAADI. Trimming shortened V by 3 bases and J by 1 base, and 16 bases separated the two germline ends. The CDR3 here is CASSDVGGQRSYEQYF. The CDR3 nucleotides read TGCGCCAGCAGTGATGTGGGGGGGCAGAGGTCCTACGAGCAGTACTTC.

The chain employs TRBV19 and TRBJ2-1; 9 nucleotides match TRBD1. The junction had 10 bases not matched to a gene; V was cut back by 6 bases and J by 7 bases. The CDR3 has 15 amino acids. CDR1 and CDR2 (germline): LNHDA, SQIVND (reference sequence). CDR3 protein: CASSGWGQGKNEQFF. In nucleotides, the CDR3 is TGTGCCAGTAGCGGGTGGGGACAGGGCAAGAATGAGCAGTTCTTC.

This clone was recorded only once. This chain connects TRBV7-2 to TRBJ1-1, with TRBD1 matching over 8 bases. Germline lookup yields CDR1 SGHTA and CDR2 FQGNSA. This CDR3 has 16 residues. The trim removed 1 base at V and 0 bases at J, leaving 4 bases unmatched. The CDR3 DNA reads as TGTGCCAGCAGCTTAGGACAGGGGAGAATGAACACTGAAGCTTTCTTT. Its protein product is CASSLGQGRMNTEAFF. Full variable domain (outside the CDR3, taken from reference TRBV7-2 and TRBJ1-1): GAGVSQSPSNKVTEKGKDVELRCDPISGHTALYWYRQSLGQGLEFLIYFQGNSAPDKSGLPSDRFSAERTGGSVSTLTIQRTQQEDSAVYLCASSLGQGRMNTEAFFGQGTRLTVV.

The CDR3 DNA is TGTGCCAGCAGTGCTACAGGGGGACATGGCTACACCTTC. Protein product: CASSATGGHGYTF. This chain links TRBV6-4 with TRBJ1-2; 8 nucleotides align to TRBD1. This CDR3 has 13 residues. With 4 bases clipped from V and 6 bases from J, the junction kept 4 bases outside the gene matches. Germline V gene lookup returns CDR1 MRHNA and CDR2 SNTAGT.

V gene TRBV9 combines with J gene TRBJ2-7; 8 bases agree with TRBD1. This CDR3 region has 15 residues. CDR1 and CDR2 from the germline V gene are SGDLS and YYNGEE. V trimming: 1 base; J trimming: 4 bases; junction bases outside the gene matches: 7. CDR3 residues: CASSVSGGAGYEQYF. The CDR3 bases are TGTGCCAGCAGCGTATCAGGGGGCGCGGGATACGAGCAGTACTTC.

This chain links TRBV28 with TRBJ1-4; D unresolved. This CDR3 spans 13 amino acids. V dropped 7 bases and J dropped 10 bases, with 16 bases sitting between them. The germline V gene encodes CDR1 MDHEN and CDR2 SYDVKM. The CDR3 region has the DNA TGTGCCAGCACCCCTCCCGTTCGGGGAAAACTGTTTTTT. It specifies CASTPPVRGKLFF.

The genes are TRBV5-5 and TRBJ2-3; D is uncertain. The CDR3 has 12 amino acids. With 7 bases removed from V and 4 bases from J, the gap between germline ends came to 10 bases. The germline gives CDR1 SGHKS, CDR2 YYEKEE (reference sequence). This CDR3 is CASEGFPDTQYF. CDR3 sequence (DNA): TGTGCCAGCGAAGGGTTCCCAGATACGCAGTATTTT.

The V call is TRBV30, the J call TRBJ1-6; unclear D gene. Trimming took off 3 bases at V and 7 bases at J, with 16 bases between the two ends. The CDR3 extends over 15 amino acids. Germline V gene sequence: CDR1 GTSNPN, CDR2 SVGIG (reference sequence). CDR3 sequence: CAWSGPRTLNSPLHF. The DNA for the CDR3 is TGTGCCTGGAGCGGGCCCCGGACTTTAAATTCACCCCTCCACTTT.

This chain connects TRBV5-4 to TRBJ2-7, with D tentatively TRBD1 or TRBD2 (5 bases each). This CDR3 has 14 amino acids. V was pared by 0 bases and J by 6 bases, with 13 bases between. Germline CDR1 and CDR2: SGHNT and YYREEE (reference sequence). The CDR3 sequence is CASSLAQRGAEQYF. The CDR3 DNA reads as TGTGCCAGCAGCTTGGCCCAGAGGGGAGCCGAGCAGTACTTC.

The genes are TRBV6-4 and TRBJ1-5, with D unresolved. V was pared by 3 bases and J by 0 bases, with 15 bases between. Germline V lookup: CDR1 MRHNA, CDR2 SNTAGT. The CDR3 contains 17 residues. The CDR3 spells CASSELNREYSNQPQHF. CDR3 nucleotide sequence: TGTGCCAGCAGTGAATTAAATCGGGAGTATAGCAATCAGCCCCAGCATTTT.

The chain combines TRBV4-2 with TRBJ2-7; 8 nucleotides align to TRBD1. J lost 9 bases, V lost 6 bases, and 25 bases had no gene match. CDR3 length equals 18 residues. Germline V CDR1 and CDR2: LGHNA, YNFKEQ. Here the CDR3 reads CASSRDRRSHQGASGQYF. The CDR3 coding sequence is TGTGCCAGCAGTCGGGACCGCCGATCCCACCAGGGGGCCTCAGGGCAGTACTTC.

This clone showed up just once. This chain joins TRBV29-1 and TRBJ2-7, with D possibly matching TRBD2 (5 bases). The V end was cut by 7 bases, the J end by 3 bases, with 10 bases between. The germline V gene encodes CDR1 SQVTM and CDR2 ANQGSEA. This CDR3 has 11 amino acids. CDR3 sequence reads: CSAGVGYEQYF. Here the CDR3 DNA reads TGCAGCGCCGGGGTGGGCTACGAGCAGTACTTC.

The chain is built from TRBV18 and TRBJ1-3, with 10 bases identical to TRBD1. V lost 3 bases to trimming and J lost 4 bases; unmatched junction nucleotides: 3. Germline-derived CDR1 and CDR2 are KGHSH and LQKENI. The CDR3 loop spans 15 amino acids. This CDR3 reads CASSPGTGVGNTIYF. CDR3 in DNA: TGTGCCAGCTCACCCGGGACAGGGGTCGGAAACACCATATATTTT.

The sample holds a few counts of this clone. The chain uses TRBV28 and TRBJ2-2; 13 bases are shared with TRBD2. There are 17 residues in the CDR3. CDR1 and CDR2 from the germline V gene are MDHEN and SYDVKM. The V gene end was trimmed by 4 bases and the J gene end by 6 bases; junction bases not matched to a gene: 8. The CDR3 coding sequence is TGTGCCAGCAGTTCTTGGCAACTAGCGGGGGGGCCCGGGGAGCTGTTTTTT. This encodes CASSSWQLAGGPGELFF.

CDR3 sequence: CASSPSDVTDTQYF. The CDR3 DNA is TGTGCCAGTAGCCCCTCGGACGTCACAGATACGCAGTATTTT. V and J are TRBV19 and TRBJ2-3; no definite D call. The CDR3 is 14 residues long. V lost 6 bases to trimming and J lost 2 bases, with 12 bases between them. Germline CDR1 and CDR2: LNHDA and SQIVND (reference sequence).

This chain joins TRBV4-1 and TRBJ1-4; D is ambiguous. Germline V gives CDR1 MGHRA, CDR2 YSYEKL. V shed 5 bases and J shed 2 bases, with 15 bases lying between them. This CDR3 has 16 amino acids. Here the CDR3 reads CASSKNWRVTNEKLFF. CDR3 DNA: TGCGCCAGCAGCAAGAATTGGAGGGTGACTAATGAAAAACTGTTTTTT.

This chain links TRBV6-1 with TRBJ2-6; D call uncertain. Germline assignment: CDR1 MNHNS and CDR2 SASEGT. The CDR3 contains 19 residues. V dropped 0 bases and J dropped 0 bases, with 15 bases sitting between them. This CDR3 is CASSEAHSLTFSGANVLTF. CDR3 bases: TGTGCCAGCAGTGAAGCGCACAGCCTCACATTCTCTGGGGCCAACGTCCTGACTTTC.

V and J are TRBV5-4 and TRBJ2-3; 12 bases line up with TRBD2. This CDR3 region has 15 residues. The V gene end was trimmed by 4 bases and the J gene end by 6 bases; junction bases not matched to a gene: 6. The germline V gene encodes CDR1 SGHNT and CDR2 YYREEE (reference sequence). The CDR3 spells CASSPSGGASDTQYF. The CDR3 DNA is TGTGCCAGCAGCCCTAGCGGGGGGGCCTCGGATACGCAGTATTTT.

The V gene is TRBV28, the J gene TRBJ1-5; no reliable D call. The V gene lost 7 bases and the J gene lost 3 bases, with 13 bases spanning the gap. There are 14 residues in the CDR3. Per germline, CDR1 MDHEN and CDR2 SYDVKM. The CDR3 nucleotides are TGTGCCAGCAAGGTGGGAGGGTTCAATCAGCCCCAGCATTTT. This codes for CASKVGGFNQPQHF.

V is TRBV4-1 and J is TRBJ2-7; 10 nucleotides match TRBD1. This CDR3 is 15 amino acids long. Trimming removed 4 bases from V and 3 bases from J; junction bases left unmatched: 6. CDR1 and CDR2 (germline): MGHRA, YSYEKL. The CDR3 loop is CASSRGTGANYEQYF. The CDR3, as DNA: TGCGCCAGCAGCCGAGGGACAGGGGCAAACTACGAGCAGTACTTC.

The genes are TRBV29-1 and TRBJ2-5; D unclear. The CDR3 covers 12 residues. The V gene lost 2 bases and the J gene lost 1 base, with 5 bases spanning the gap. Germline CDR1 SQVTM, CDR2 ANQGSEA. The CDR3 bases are TGCAGCGTTGAACGCCGCCAAGAGACCCAGTACTTC. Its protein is CSVERRQETQYF.

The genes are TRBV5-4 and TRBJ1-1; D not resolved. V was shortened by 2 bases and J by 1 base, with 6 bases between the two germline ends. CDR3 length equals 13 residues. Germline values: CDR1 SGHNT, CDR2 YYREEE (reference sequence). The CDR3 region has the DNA TGTGCCAGCAGCTTTGTTAAGAACACTGAAGCTTTCTTT. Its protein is CASSFVKNTEAFF.

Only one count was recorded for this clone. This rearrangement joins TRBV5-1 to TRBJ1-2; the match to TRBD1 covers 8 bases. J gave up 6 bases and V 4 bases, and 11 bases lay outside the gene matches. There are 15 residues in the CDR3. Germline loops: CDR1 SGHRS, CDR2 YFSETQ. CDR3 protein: CASSPQAGGQDGYTF. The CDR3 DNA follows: TGCGCCAGCAGCCCCCAGGCAGGGGGCCAAGATGGCTACACCTTC.

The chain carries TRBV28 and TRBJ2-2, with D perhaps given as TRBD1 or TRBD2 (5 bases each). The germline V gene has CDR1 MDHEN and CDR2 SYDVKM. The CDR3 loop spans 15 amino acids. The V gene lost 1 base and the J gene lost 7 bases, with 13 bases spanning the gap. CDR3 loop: CASSLLGTPGGELFF. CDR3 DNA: TGTGCCAGCAGTTTATTGGGGACCCCGGGCGGGGAGCTGTTTTTT.

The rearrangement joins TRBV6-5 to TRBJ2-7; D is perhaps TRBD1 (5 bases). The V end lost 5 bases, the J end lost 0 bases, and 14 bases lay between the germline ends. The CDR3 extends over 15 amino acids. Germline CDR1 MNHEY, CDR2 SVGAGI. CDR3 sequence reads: CASSILQGNSYEQYF. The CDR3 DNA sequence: TGTGCCAGCAGTATCCTCCAGGGCAACTCCTACGAGCAGTACTTC.

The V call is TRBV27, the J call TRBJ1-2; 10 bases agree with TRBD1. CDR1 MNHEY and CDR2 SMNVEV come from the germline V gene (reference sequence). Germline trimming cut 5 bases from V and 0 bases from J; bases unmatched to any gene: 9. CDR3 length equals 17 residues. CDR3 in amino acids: CASSDRDRGPTNYGYTF. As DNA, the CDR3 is TGTGCCAGCAGTGACCGGGACAGGGGTCCCACTAACTATGGCTACACCTTC.

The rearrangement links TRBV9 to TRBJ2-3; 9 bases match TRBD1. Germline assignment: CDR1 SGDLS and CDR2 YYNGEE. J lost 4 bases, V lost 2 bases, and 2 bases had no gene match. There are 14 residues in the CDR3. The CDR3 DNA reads TGTGCCAGCAGCGTTAGACAGGGGGCAGATACGCAGTATTTT. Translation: CASSVRQGADTQYF.